This T cell receptor beta chain was sequenced in a study of shared clonotypes between healthy human individuals. Study details: The study drew on a couple of women and three men aged 18 to 49 as donors. Regarding the study as a whole: The study found lower generation probabilities in non-shared clonotypes than in those shared by all four donors.

CD8 cells classed as naive were CD45RO-negative and positively selected for CCR7, excluding terminally differentiated effector memory CD45RA+ cells. Donors included only healthy HIV-negative adults lacking recent acute infections or vaccinations. With respect to this clone: The antigen is not known.

Splitting of each subset's genomic DNA was done evenly across several immunoSEQ plates. Sequencing was performed with immunoSEQ multiplex PCR; in TCRdb, only in-frame clones are kept and a portion is missing. The sample lists some 2 million clones, approximately 94% occurring once. The germline gives CDR1 MNHNS, CDR2 SASEGT. The V end lost 4 bases, the J end lost 4 bases, and 10 bases lay between the germline ends. This CDR3 region has 13 residues. The chain couples TRBV6-1 to TRBJ1-2; D gene unclear. The sample taken for sequencing was naive CD8+ T cells sorted from blood. The receptor was isolated from a man aged 18 to 30 in good health. The CDR3 reads CASSGLGLYGYTF. CDR3 in DNA: TGTGCCAGCAGTGGTTTAGGCCTCTATGGCTACACCTTC.